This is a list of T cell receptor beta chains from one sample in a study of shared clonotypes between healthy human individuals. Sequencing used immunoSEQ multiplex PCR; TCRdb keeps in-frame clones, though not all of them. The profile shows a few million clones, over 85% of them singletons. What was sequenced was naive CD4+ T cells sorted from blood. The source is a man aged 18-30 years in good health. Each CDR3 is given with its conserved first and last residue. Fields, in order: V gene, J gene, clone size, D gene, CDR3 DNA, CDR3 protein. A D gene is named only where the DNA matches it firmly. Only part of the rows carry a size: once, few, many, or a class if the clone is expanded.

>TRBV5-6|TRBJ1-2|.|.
TGTGCCAGCAGCCGGGACACAGCTGGCTACACCTTC
CASSRDTAGYTF
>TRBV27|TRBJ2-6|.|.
TGTGCCAGCAGTTCCCACGGGGGTGGGGCCAACGTCCTGACTTTC
CASSSHGGGANVLTF
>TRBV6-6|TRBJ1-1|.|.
TGTGCCAGCAGTTACGAGGTCACTGAAGCTTTCTTT
CASSYEVTEAFF
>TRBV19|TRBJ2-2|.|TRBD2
TGTGCCAGTAGGTCGGGGGGGCCTAACACCGGGGAGCTGTTTTTT
CASRSGGPNTGELFF
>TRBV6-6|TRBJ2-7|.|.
TGTGCCAGCAGTTACTACGACAGTTCCTACGAGCAGTACTTC
CASSYYDSSYEQYF
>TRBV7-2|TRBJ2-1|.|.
TGTGCCAGCAGCCGGACAGCGAGCTCCTACAATGAGCAGTTCTTC
CASSRTASSYNEQFF
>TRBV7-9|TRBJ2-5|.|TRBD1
TGTGCCAGCAGCCGTTTCCTGGACAGGGAAGTTGAGACCCAGTACTTC
CASSRFLDREVETQYF
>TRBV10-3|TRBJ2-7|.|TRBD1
TGTGCCATCAGTGGACAGGGCGATGTATACGAGCAGTACTTC
CAISGQGDVYEQYF
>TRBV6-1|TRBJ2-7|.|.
TGTGCCAGCACTTCTATGGTTTACTACGAGCAGTACTTC
CASTSMVYYEQYF
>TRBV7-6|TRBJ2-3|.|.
TGTGCCAGCAGCTTAGTAGGTATCGATACGCAGTATTTT
CASSLVGIDTQYF
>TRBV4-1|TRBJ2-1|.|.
TGCGCCAGCAGCCAAGATGGTGGCAGGGCACAACACAATGAGCAGTTCTTC
CASSQDGGRAQHNEQFF
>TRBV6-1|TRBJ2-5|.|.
TGTGCCAGCAAGGCAGGAGGAGAGACCCAGTACTTC
CASKAGGETQYF
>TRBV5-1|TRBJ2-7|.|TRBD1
TGCGCCAGCAGCTGGGGGGACAGGGAAGGCGAGCAGTACTTC
CASSWGDREGEQYF
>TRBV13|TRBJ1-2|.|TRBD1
TGTGCCAGCAGTTTGGACAGGGGGCGCGCCTATGGCTACACCTTC
CASSLDRGRAYGYTF
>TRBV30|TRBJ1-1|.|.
TGTGCCTGGAGTGTACGGTTTGAAGCTTTCTTT
CAWSVRFEAFF
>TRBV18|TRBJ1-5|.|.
TGTGCCAGCTCCCCAGGGGCGGTAAATAGCAATCAGCCCCAGCATTTT
CASSPGAVNSNQPQHF
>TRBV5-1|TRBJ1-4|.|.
TGCGCCAGCAGCTTGGACGGGGCGGTTAATGAAAAACTGTTTTTT
CASSLDGAVNEKLFF
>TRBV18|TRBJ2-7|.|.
TGTGCCAGCTCACCGGGCGCGTACGAGCAGTACTTC
CASSPGAYEQYF
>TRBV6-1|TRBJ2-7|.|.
TGTGCCAGCAGTTGGGATTGGAGGGCCTACGAGCAGTACTTC
CASSWDWRAYEQYF
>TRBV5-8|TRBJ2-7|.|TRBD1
TGTGCCAGCAGCTTACAGACAGGGCCCTACGAGCAGTACTTC
CASSLQTGPYEQYF
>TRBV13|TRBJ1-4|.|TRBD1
TGTGCCAGCAGCTTTAACAGGGGTTCAACTAATGAAAAACTGTTTTTT
CASSFNRGSTNEKLFF
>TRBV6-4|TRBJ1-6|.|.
TGTGCCAGCAGTGACTCGTTGGACAGTCGCTCCTATAATTCACCCCTCCACTTT
CASSDSLDSRSYNSPLHF
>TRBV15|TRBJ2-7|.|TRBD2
TGTGCCACCAGCAGAGGTGGCGGGAGCTCCTACGAGCAGTACTTC
CATSRGGGSSYEQYF
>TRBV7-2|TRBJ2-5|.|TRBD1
TGTGCCAGCAGCTTAGCGGGCAGGGGGCAGGAGACCCAGTACTTC
CASSLAGRGQETQYF
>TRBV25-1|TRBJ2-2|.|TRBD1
TGTGCCAGCAGTGAGGACAGGGGGTTGGGGACCGGGGAGCTGTTTTTT
CASSEDRGLGTGELFF
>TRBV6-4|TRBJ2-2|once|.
TGTGCCAGCAGTGCCCAGGAAACCGGGGAGCTGTTTTTT
CASSAQETGELFF
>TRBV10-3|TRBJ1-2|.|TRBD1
TGTGCCATCAGCGTGGACAGGACCTATGGCTACACCTTC
CAISVDRTYGYTF
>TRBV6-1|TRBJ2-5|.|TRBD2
TGTGCCAGCAGTGAAGCAGGTCTAGCGGGGGCCCGTGAGTACTTC
CASSEAGLAGAREYF
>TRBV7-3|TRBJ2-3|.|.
TGTGCCAGCAGCTCTCAGGGAGGCACAGATACGCAGTATTTT
CASSSQGGTDTQYF
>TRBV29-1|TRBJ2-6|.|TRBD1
TGCAGCGCCGGGACAGGGGGCTCTGGGGCCAACGTCCTGACTTTC
CSAGTGGSGANVLTF
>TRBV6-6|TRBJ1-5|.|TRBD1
TGTGCCAGCAGTAGGAATCGACAGGGAGGCAATCAGCCCCAGCATTTT
CASSRNRQGGNQPQHF
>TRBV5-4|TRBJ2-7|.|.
TGTGCCAGCAGCGCTTTGATAGGAGGGAGCTCCTACGAGCAGTACTTC
CASSALIGGSSYEQYF
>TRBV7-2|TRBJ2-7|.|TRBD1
TGTGCCAGCAGCCCCTCCCGGGGACAGACCTCCTACGAGCAGTACTTC
CASSPSRGQTSYEQYF
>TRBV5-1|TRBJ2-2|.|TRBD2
TGCGCCAGCAGCCATACTAGCGGGAAGAACACCGGGGAGCTGTTTTTT
CASSHTSGKNTGELFF
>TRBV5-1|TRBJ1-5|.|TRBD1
TGCGCCAGCAGCCCGGGACAGCAGGGTCAGCCCCAGCATTTT
CASSPGQQGQPQHF
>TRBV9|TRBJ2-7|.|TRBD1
TGTGCCAGCAGCTCTGCGGGACAGGGGGCGGGGGAGCAGTACTTC
CASSSAGQGAGEQYF
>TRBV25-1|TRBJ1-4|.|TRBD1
TGTGCCAGCAACAGGGGGCGCGGTTTTCCTCTGTTTTTT
CASNRGRGFPLFF
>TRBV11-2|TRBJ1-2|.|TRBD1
TGTGCCAGCAGCACGCTAAGGGGGCTCTATGGCTACACCTTC
CASSTLRGLYGYTF